The 17 T cell receptor beta chains given below trace back to one sample, sequenced in a study of vaccination and CD4 T cells after COVID-19. No antigen has been assigned to these receptors. Researchers used the Oncomine TCR Beta short-read assay to sequence DNA from cultured CD4+ T cells. TCRdb analysed the PCR reads with MiXCR anew, one entry per CDR3 protein. The table records approximately 12,000 distinct CDR3 sequences, approximately 65% of them present only once. Documented treatment: roughly ten-day PBMC culture with coronavirus spike peptide pools or control peptides (ViraFEST assay). The material sequenced was CD4+ T cells from blood, cultured in vitro, taken before SARS-CoV-2 vaccination. The receptor set was obtained from a human donor who had recovered from COVID-19.

The gene calls are TRBV5-1 and TRBJ2-1, with a weak D call TRBD1 (6 bases). Looked up from germline, CDR1 is SGHRS and CDR2 is YFSETQ. This CDR3 is 14 amino acids long. V lost 1 base to trimming and J lost 7 bases, with 12 bases between them. Written as DNA, the CDR3 is TGCGCCAGCAGCTTGATGGGACACCAGAATGAGCAGTTCTTC. Its protein product is CASSLMGHQNEQFF.

This chain links TRBV25-1 with TRBJ1-5; D gene ambiguous. Germline CDR1 and CDR2: MGHDK and SYGVNS. The CDR3 consists of 12 residues. Trimming removed 7 bases from V and 0 bases from J, with 4 bases in between. The CDR3 sequence is CASTVSNQPQHF. The CDR3 DNA sequence: TGTGCCAGCACAGTTAGCAATCAGCCCCAGCATTTT.

The chain has TRBV6-2 or TRBV6-3 and TRBJ1-2, with D possibly TRBD1 on 6 matching bases. CDR1 is MNHEY, CDR2 SVGEGT, per germline. Trimming pared 6 bases from V and 6 bases from J, leaving 20 bases between. The CDR3 loop spans 15 amino acids. This CDR3 is CASSRRLGADDGYTF. DNA for the CDR3: TGTGCCAGCAGCCGCCGGTTGGGGGCGGATGATGGCTACACCTTC.

The chain is built from TRBV20-1 and TRBJ2-5, with D perhaps matching TRBD1 (5 bases). Germline CDR1 reads DFQATT; CDR2 reads SNEGSKA (reference sequence). V was trimmed by 0 bases and J by 5 bases, leaving 10 bases between them. This CDR3 spans 13 amino acids. CDR3 coding DNA: TGCAGTGCTAGAGATTCCAGGGATGAGACCCAGTACTTC. The encoded protein is CSARDSRDETQYF.

V gene TRBV19 combines with J gene TRBJ2-7; D uncertain. CDR1 is LNHDA, CDR2 SQIVND, per germline (reference sequence). CDR3 length: 13 residues. V was clipped by 4 bases and J by 3 bases, with 10 bases between them. The CDR3 loop is CASSNQDNYEQYF. CDR3 bases: TGTGCCAGTAGTAACCAGGATAACTACGAGCAGTACTTC.

This chain connects TRBV20-1 to TRBJ2-1, with D uncertain. Germline V gene data show CDR1 as DFQATT and CDR2 as SNEGSKA (reference sequence). The ends were cut back, 0 bases at V and 3 bases at J, with 9 bases in the middle. This CDR3 is built from 14 residues. The CDR3 region is CSARDPYDYNEQFF. The DNA of the CDR3 is TGCAGTGCTAGAGACCCTTACGACTACAATGAGCAGTTCTTC.

The chain couples TRBV6-1 to TRBJ1-6; 9 bases agree with TRBD1. With 8 bases clipped from V and 7 bases from J, the junction kept 12 bases outside the gene matches. Germline CDR1 MNHNS, CDR2 SASEGT. This CDR3 region has 16 residues. The CDR3 bases are TGTGCCAGCCTGGGCACGGGACAGGGCTTGAATTCACCCCTCCACTTT. This gives the protein CASLGTGQGLNSPLHF.

The rearrangement joins TRBV24-1 to TRBJ2-1; perhaps D is TRBD1 or TRBD2 (5 bases each). The CDR3 is 18 amino acids. Germline CDR1 is KGHDR and CDR2 is SFDVKD. Trimming pared 4 bases from V and 0 bases from J, leaving 18 bases between. The CDR3, as DNA: TGTGCCACCAGTGACACCCTACGGGGCTTGAGCTCCTACAATGAGCAGTTCTTC. Its translation is CATSDTLRGLSSYNEQFF.

The chain is built from TRBV19 and TRBJ1-3; D possibly corresponds to TRBD1 (6 bases). CDR1 and CDR2 (germline): LNHDA, SQIVND (reference sequence). V lost 6 bases to trimming and J lost 3 bases, with 18 bases between them. The CDR3 covers 16 residues. CDR3 region: CASSIQRGHLGNTIYF. CDR3 sequence (DNA): TGTGCCAGTAGCATACAACGGGGGCATCTTGGAAACACCATATATTTT.

The chain links TRBV28 to TRBJ2-3; D is possibly TRBD1 (5 bases). V was trimmed by 7 bases and J by 2 bases, leaving 13 bases between them. CDR3 length: 14 residues. Germline V gene sequence: CDR1 MDHEN, CDR2 SYDVKM. For the CDR3, the DNA is TGTGCCAGCATTGGGGCCACGGACACAGATACGCAGTATTTT. Translating gives CASIGATDTDTQYF.

This sequence joins TRBV19 and TRBJ1-5, with D possibly being TRBD1 (5 bases). From germline, CDR1 is LNHDA and CDR2 SQIVND (reference sequence). The CDR3 loop spans 16 amino acids. V shed 1 base and J shed 3 bases, with 13 bases lying between them. The DNA for the CDR3 is TGTGCCAGTAGTATAGTTCCAGGGTGGACCAATCAGCCCCAGCATTTT. Translation gives CASSIVPGWTNQPQHF.

This chain uses TRBV6-1 with TRBJ2-5; 15 nucleotides line up with TRBD2. There are 17 residues in the CDR3. CDR1 and CDR2 (germline): MNHNS, SASEGT. Trimming cost V 1 base and J 5 bases; bases outside gene matches: 5. The CDR3 loop is CASSEGTSGRATETQYF. The CDR3, as DNA: TGTGCCAGCAGTGAAGGGACTAGCGGGAGGGCCACGGAGACCCAGTACTTC.

The V gene is TRBV28, the J gene TRBJ1-1; D unclear. Germline values: CDR1 MDHEN, CDR2 SYDVKM. The CDR3 length is 13 residues. The ends were cut back, 3 bases at V and 2 bases at J, with 7 bases in the middle. The chain's CDR3 is CASSFTENTEAFF. CDR3 DNA sequence: TGTGCCAGCAGTTTCACGGAAAACACTGAAGCTTTCTTT.

This chain links TRBV30 with TRBJ1-2, with D unclear. V lost 2 bases to trimming and J lost 0 bases, with 1 base between them. Germline loops: CDR1 GTSNPN, CDR2 SVGIG (reference sequence). There are 11 residues in the CDR3. The CDR3 sequence is CAWSTNYGYTF. The CDR3 region has the DNA TGTGCCTGGAGTACTAACTATGGCTACACCTTC.

This chain links TRBV28 with TRBJ2-7; TRBD1 agrees at 11 bases. CDR1 is MDHEN, CDR2 SYDVKM, per germline. J gave up 2 bases and V 8 bases, and 17 bases lay outside the gene matches. This CDR3 spans 18 amino acids. The DNA for the CDR3 is TGTGCCAGCTATACAGGACCCGGGACAGGGGGAAAGGCCTACGAGCAGTACTTC. Translation: CASYTGPGTGGKAYEQYF.

V usage is TRBV6-1 and J usage is TRBJ2-7; TRBD1 matches at 9 bases. The CDR3 is 12 residues long. Per the germline V gene, CDR1 is MNHNS and CDR2 is SASEGT. The ends lost 5 bases at V and 7 bases at J; junction bases unmatched: 3. The CDR3 reads CASSRTGVEQYF. The CDR3 nucleotides are TGTGCCAGCAGTCGGACAGGGGTTGAGCAGTACTTC.

The V call is TRBV7-3, the J call TRBJ2-7; 9 nucleotides agree with TRBD2. Germline V CDR1 and CDR2: SGHTA, FQGTGA. The V segment lost 6 bases and the J segment 0 bases; nucleotides outside the gene matches: 3. CDR3 size: 14 residues. CDR3 residues: CASRPAGGSYEQYF. In nucleotides, the CDR3 is TGTGCCAGCAGGCCAGCGGGAGGCTCCTACGAGCAGTACTTC.